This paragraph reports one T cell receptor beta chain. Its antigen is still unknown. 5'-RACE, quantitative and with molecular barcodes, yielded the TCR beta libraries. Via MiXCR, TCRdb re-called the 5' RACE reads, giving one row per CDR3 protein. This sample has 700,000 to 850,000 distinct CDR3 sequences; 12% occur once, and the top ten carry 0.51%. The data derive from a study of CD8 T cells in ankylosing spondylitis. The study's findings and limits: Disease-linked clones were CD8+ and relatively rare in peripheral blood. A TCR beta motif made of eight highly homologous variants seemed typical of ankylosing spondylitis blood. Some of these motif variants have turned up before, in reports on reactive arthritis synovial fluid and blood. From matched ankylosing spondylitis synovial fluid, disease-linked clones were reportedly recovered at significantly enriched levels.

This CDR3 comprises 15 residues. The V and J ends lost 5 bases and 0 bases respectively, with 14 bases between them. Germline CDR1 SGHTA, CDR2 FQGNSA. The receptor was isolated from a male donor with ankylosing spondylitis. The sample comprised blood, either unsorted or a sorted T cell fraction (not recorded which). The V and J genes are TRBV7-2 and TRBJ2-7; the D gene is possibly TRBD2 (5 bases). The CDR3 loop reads CASSEAVTASYEQYF. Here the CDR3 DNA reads TGTGCCAGCAGCGAAGCGGTAACCGCCTCCTACGAGCAGTACTTC.